Below, 12 T cell receptor beta chains from the same sample are listed, as sequenced in a study of cytomegalovirus exposure and HLA in healthy donors. A multiplex PCR was run with 60 Vbeta primers and 13 Jbeta primers. TCRdb's copy holds only in-frame clones and misses some; the assay was immunoSEQ multiplex PCR. Altogether some 190,000 clones are present, around 80% being singletons, with the ten largest covering about 2.4%. The sequencing input was PBMCs. The receptors here all came from a male donor in good health and CMV-seronegative.

The chain has TRBV6-1 and TRBJ2-3, with unresolved D. Germline CDR1 reads MNHNS; CDR2 reads SASEGT. V lost 8 bases and J 5 bases, leaving 14 bases between the germline ends. CDR3 length: 13 residues. The CDR3 protein is CASADLGEDTQYF. The CDR3 nucleotides are TGTGCCAGCGCTGACCTTGGAGAAGATACGCAGTATTTT.

The chain's CDR3 is CASSLDSGGNYGYTF. In DNA, the CDR3 is TGCGCCAGCAGCTTGGATTCAGGGGGTAACTATGGCTACACCTTC. This chain links TRBV5-1 with TRBJ1-2; 7 nucleotides agree with TRBD1. The length of the CDR3 is 15 residues. V trimming: 0 bases; J trimming: 1 base; junction bases outside the gene matches: 3. Looked up from germline, CDR1 is SGHRS and CDR2 is YFSETQ.

The chain carries TRBV28 and TRBJ2-7, with 9 bases that match TRBD1. The CDR3 extends over 15 amino acids. V dropped 3 bases and J dropped 3; count of bases not matched to a gene: 6. Germline V gene data show CDR1 as MDHEN and CDR2 as SYDVKM. DNA for the CDR3: TGTGCCAGCAGTTTCCGGGACAGGGTGGTCTACGAGCAGTACTTC. Residues: CASSFRDRVVYEQYF. The complete variable domain, with remaining parts taken from reference TRBV28 and TRBJ2-7, reads DVKVTQSSRYLVKRTGEKVFLECVQDMDHENMFWYRQDPGLGLRLIYFSYDVKMKEKGDIPEGYSVSREKKERFSLILESASTNQTSMYLCASSFRDRVVYEQYFGPGTRLTVT.

The chain is built from TRBV6-4 and TRBJ2-3, with D maybe TRBD2 (6 bases). The CDR3 totals 11 residues. Trimming took 2 bases from V and 9 from J, leaving 6 bases between them. Germline-derived CDR1 and CDR2 are MRHNA and SNTAGT. CDR3 residues: CASSDGGTQYF. The DNA of the CDR3 is TGTGCCAGCAGTGACGGGGGGACGCAGTATTTT.

The chain combines TRBV28 with TRBJ2-5, with 7 nucleotides matching TRBD2. The DNA end is a closer match to TRBJ2-7, so the J assignment may be wrong. In germline, CDR1 is MDHEN, CDR2 SYDVKM. CDR3 length: 15 amino acids. Here the CDR3 reads CASSLRGESSYEQYF. The CDR3 DNA is TGTGCCAGCAGTTTACGGGGGGAAAGCTCCTACGAGCAGTACTTC.

CDR3 DNA sequence: TGTGCCAGCAGCGCCCACAGGGGAGGCGGCACTGAAGCTTTCTTT. It is translated as CASSAHRGGGTEAFF. The chain recombines TRBV9 with TRBJ1-1, with TRBD1 identical over 7 bases. There are 15 residues in the CDR3. Germline CDR1 is SGDLS and CDR2 is YYNGEE. Unmatched junction bases numbered 9, after V lost 3 bases and J lost 4 bases.

The chain links TRBV23-1 to TRBJ2-3; TRBD1 might be the D (7 bases). TRBV23-1 is given ORF status, its function remaining uncertain. Trimming pared 1 base from V and 3 bases from J, leaving 14 bases between. The CDR3 is 16 residues long. The CDR3 DNA is TGCGCCAGCAGTCAATATGACAGGGCGGGGACAGATACGCAGTATTTT. Translation: CASSQYDRAGTDTQYF.

This chain uses TRBV19 with TRBJ1-5; 8 nucleotides match TRBD1. Germline V gives CDR1 LNHDA, CDR2 SQIVND (reference sequence). The ends lost 5 bases at V and 5 bases at J; junction bases unmatched: 14. The CDR3 is made up of 17 amino acids. CDR3 bases: TGTGCCAGTAGTTTCCCCACCCCACAGGGGGGGGATCAGCCCCAGCATTTT. It yields the protein CASSFPTPQGGDQPQHF.

This clone showed up just a few times. This chain links TRBV7-9 with TRBJ1-4, with 9 positions matching TRBD1. The V gene end was trimmed by 2 bases and the J gene end by 6 bases; junction bases not matched to a gene: 1. This CDR3 comprises 14 residues. Germline assignment: CDR1 SEHNR and CDR2 FQNEAQ (reference sequence). The CDR3 region is CASSLWDRDEKLFF. CDR3 DNA sequence: TGTGCCAGCAGCTTATGGGACAGGGATGAAAAACTGTTTTTT.

This clone was counted a single time. V is TRBV10-3 and J is TRBJ2-7; 10 nucleotides align to TRBD2. The germline V gene encodes CDR1 ENHRY and CDR2 SYGVKD. Trimming at V came to 4 bases and at J to 4 bases, leaving 10 bases not matched to a gene. The CDR3 covers 16 residues. For the CDR3, the DNA is TGTGCCATCAGTGGCGCTAGCGGGAGTAAAAAGTACGAGCAGTACTTC. This sequence encodes CAISGASGSKKYEQYF.

The V call is TRBV6-1, the J call TRBJ2-3, with D unresolved. This CDR3 is built from 13 residues. The germline CDR1 and CDR2 sequences are MNHNS and SASEGT. Trimming shortened V by 3 bases and J by 3 bases, and 7 bases separated the two germline ends. This chain's CDR3 is CASSDGVTDTQYF. The CDR3 coding sequence is TGTGCCAGCAGTGACGGTGTAACAGATACGCAGTATTTT.

The chain couples TRBV30 to TRBJ2-7; the match to TRBD1 covers 9 bases. The germline V gene has CDR1 GTSNPN and CDR2 SVGIG (reference sequence). The trim removed 5 bases at V and 2 bases at J, leaving 7 bases unmatched. This CDR3 region has 14 residues. The CDR3 coding sequence is TGTGCCTGGCTACCGGGACAGGGCCCCTACGAGCAGTACTTC. Translation: CAWLPGQGPYEQYF. The full variable domain, rest sourced from reference TRBV30 and TRBJ2-7, is SQTIHQWPATLVQPVGSPLSLECTVEGTSNPNLYWYRQAAGRGLQLLFYSVGIGQISSEVPQNLSASRPQDRQFILSSKKLLLSDSGFYLCAWLPGQGPYEQYFGPGTRLTVT.